These 31 T cell receptor beta chains were all obtained from the same sample, sequenced in a study of tumor-infiltrating lymphocytes in primary liver carcinoma. Total RNA and DNA came together from approximately 20-30 mg of bulk tissue without cell sorting. Priming with a constant-region primer yielded TCR beta cDNA from 400 to 550 ng total RNA. Amplification in three nested multiplex PCR rounds with slightly modified ARM-PCR gave rise to TCR beta libraries. A C-beta reverse primer and TRBV1-TRBV30 forward primers served in each of the first two PCR rounds, at ten to eleven cycles apiece. TCRdb reprocessed the multiplex PCR reads with MiXCR, giving one entry per CDR3 protein. The data contain about 50,000 distinct CDR3 sequences, about 77% of them seen just once; the ten biggest clones take up around 22%. Sample: liver tumor tissue from sampling region 5. As for subset: tumor region T5, tumor centre. These TCRs come from a man aged 35-49 years with primary liver carcinoma and hepatitis B virus infection.

As to this clonotype: One end of the junction fails to match germline, which may point to a read error. The J gene is TRBJ2-5, the V gene TRBV11-2; 8 bases line up with TRBD2. Per germline, CDR1 SGHAT and CDR2 FQNNGV. CDR3 length equals 17 residues. The CDR3 spells CASSLRLASDTSETQYF. CDR3 bases: TGTGCCAGTAGCTTAAGACTAGCGAGTGACACGAGCGAGACCCAGTACTTC.

Ten or more counts support this clonotype. The V call is TRBV6-1, the J call TRBJ1-3; D call uncertain. Germline V gene data show CDR1 as MNHNS and CDR2 as SASEGT. There are 13 residues in the CDR3. Trimming removed 1 base from V and 8 bases from J, with 9 bases in between. The CDR3 protein is CASSEGTGDTIYF. Here the CDR3 DNA reads TGTGCCAGCAGTGAAGGGACCGGGGACACCATATATTTT.

V gene TRBV24-1 combines with J gene TRBJ2-1; 9 positions agree with TRBD1. CDR1 is KGHDR and CDR2 is SFDVKD in the germline V gene. V dropped 3 bases and J dropped 6; count of bases not matched to a gene: 8. CDR3 length: 16 residues. For the CDR3, the DNA is TGTGCCACCAGTGATCCCGGGACAGGGTTAGCCAATGAGCAGTTCTTC. This sequence encodes CATSDPGTGLANEQFF.

This clonotype was seen a handful of times. A much bigger clone sits one base away, suggesting this may be a read error. Since the CDR3 does not end with the conserved phenylalanine or tryptophan, this likely comes from a read error. The rearrangement joins TRBV25-1 to TRBJ1-5; 7 nucleotides match TRBD1. Germline trimming cut 7 bases from V and 6 bases from J; bases unmatched to any gene: 12. The CDR3 length is 15 residues. CDR1 and CDR2 (germline): MGHDK, SYGVNS. CDR3 sequence (DNA): TGTGCCAGCATTACCCGGGAGACAGGGAGTCAGCCCCAGCATTAT. Amino acids: CASITRETGSQPQHY.

The rearrangement links TRBV29-1 to TRBJ2-7; perhaps TRBD2 as D (6 bases). The CDR3 has 14 amino acids. Trimming left V 7 bases short and J 4 bases short, with 20 bases between. Germline V gives CDR1 SQVTM, CDR2 ANQGSEA. This chain's CDR3 is CSAQGLSGDYEQYF. The CDR3 nucleotides read TGCAGCGCCCAGGGTCTATCGGGAGATTACGAGCAGTACTTC.

To note about this clonotype: The germline gene is not matched at one end of the junction; a read error may be the cause. The V and J genes are TRBV6-5 and TRBJ2-1; D not certain. There are 14 residues in the CDR3. CDR1 is MNHEY and CDR2 is SVGAGI in the germline V gene. This CDR3 reads CASSPRPSFSEQFF. The CDR3 DNA reads TGTGCAAGCAGCCCTCGGCCCAGCTTTAGTGAGCAGTTCTTC.

The gene calls are TRBV29-1 and TRBJ2-5; no clear D. V lost 8 bases and J lost 5, with 15 bases in between. CDR1 and CDR2 (germline): SQVTM, ANQGSEA. There are 12 residues in the CDR3. The CDR3: CSILTWMETQYF. The CDR3 coding sequence is TGCAGCATCCTAACATGGATGGAGACCCAGTACTTC. The full variable domain, completed using reference TRBV29-1 and TRBJ2-5, is SAVISQKPSRDICQRGTSLTIQCQVDSQVTMMFWYRQQPGQSLTLIATANQGSEATYESGFVIDKFPISRPNLTFSTLTVSNMSPEDSSIYLCSILTWMETQYFGPGTRLLVL.

Remarks on this clonotype: Germline is not matched at one junction end, which may reflect a read error. V usage is TRBV7-8 and J usage is TRBJ2-5; 9 nucleotides match TRBD1. This CDR3 comprises 14 residues. Germline V gene data show CDR1 as SGHVS and CDR2 as FQNEAQ. The CDR3 nucleotides are TGTGTCAGCAGCATCACAGGGGGCGGAGAGATCCAGTACTTC. Translated: CVSSITGGGEIQYF.

For this clonotype: At one of its ends the junction is not consistent with the germline gene, which may arise from a read error. The chain couples TRBV29-1 to TRBJ1-2; no definite D call. The CDR3 spans 13 residues. From germline, CDR1 is SQVTM and CDR2 ANQGSEA. This chain's CDR3 is CCVYLTRDYGYAF. As DNA, the CDR3 is TGCTGCGTGTATCTTACTCGCGACTATGGCTACGCCTTC. The entire variable domain, with the rest obtained from reference TRBV29-1 and TRBJ1-2, is as follows: SAVISQKPSRDICQRGTSLTIQCQVDSQVTMMFWYRQQPGQSLTLIATANQGSEATYESGFVIDKFPISRPNLTFSTLTVSNMSPEDSSIYLCCVYLTRDYGYAFGSGTRLTVV.

Comments on this clonotype: It is likely a read error, because the conserved phenylalanine at the end of the CDR3 is missing. This rearrangement joins TRBV5-1 to TRBJ2-7; a possible D gene is TRBD2 (5 bases). In germline, CDR1 is SGHRS, CDR2 YFSETQ. CDR3 length: 15 amino acids. This chain's CDR3 is CASSFAGISSYKQYL. The CDR3 nucleotides are TGCGCCAGCAGCTTCGCCGGGATAAGCTCCTACAAGCAGTACCTC.

About this clonotype itself: The junction departs from the called germline gene at one end, perhaps through a read error. CDR3 residues: CTSSFETSGRNNGELFF. In nucleotides, the CDR3 is TGCACCAGCAGCTTCGAAACTAGCGGGAGGAACAACGGGGAGCTGTTTTTT. This chain links TRBV5-1 with TRBJ2-2; 12 positions agree with TRBD2. The CDR3 loop spans 17 amino acids. Looked up from germline, CDR1 is SGHRS and CDR2 is YFSETQ.

The V gene is TRBV5-6, the J gene TRBJ2-7; 8 nucleotides line up with TRBD1. This CDR3 has 14 amino acids. J lost 3 bases, V lost 6 bases, and 8 bases had no gene match. Germline lookup yields CDR1 SGHDT and CDR2 YYEEEE. CDR3 sequence: CASNSRTGRYEQYF. In DNA, the CDR3 is TGTGCCAGCAACTCGCGGACAGGGCGCTACGAGCAGTACTTC.

The chain is built from TRBV5-4 and TRBJ2-7; 7 nucleotides line up with TRBD1. The CDR3 runs 14 residues. The junction had 8 bases not matched to a gene; V was cut back by 2 bases and J by 6 bases. Germline lookup yields CDR1 SGHNT and CDR2 YYREEE (reference sequence). The CDR3 sequence is CASSLGGQTCEQYF. The CDR3 DNA sequence: TGTGCCAGCAGCTTAGGGGGACAGACCTGCGAGCAGTACTTC.

This sequence joins TRBV5-5 and TRBJ1-2, with D hard to call. The CDR3 is 13 amino acids. V lost 5 bases, J lost 7 bases, and 15 bases lay in between. Germline V gene sequence: CDR1 SGHKS, CDR2 YYEKEE (reference sequence). CDR3 nucleotide sequence: TGTGCCAGCAGTGTGCCGGGATCTTCTGGCTACACCTTC. Its translation: CASSVPGSSGYTF.

This clonotype was detected many times. The chain combines TRBV28 with TRBJ2-7, with D possibly being TRBD1 (6 bases). V was pared by 5 bases and J by 3 bases, with 14 bases between. The CDR3 is made up of 14 amino acids. Germline values: CDR1 MDHEN, CDR2 SYDVKM. The CDR3 DNA is TGTGCCAGCAGTGCCCACAGGGACCACTACGAGCAGTACTTC. Its translation is CASSAHRDHYEQYF.

This chain connects TRBV11-1 to TRBJ2-2; D might be TRBD1 (6 bases). The V end was cut by 5 bases, the J end by 12 bases, with 16 bases between. The CDR3 is 13 amino acids. CDR1 SGHAT and CDR2 FQDESV come from the germline V gene (reference sequence). The CDR3 region is CASSLWDTVKLFF. The CDR3 DNA reads TGTGCCAGCAGCCTTTGGGACACCGTGAAGCTGTTTTTT.

This clonotype was counted a single time. The chain uses TRBV29-1 and TRBJ1-5; D is uncertain. The CDR3 spans 12 residues. V lost 5 bases, J lost 4 bases, and 9 bases lay in between. The germline V gene has CDR1 SQVTM and CDR2 ANQGSEA. For the CDR3, the DNA is TGCAGCGTTCGGGGAGGTAATCAGCCCCAGCATTTT. Protein: CSVRGGNQPQHF.

This clonotype has ten or more counts. The V call is TRBV12-3 or TRBV12-4, the J call TRBJ2-5; 10 bases agree with TRBD2. V shed 8 bases, J shed 2 bases, and the junction held 5 bases outside the gene matches. This CDR3 is 14 amino acids long. The CDR3, as DNA: TGTGCCAGCGGATTAGCGGGAGGACAAGAGACCCAGTACTTC. It encodes CASGLAGGQETQYF.

Regarding this clonotype: This clone may be a read error of a much larger clone one base away. V is TRBV7-2 and J is TRBJ2-7; D unresolved. CDR3 length: 14 amino acids. The V end was cut by 0 bases, the J end by 2 bases, with 8 bases between. Looked up from germline, CDR1 is SGHTA and CDR2 is FQGNSA. CDR3 amino acids: CTSSLAVTPYEQYF. In nucleotides, the CDR3 is TGTACCAGCAGCTTAGCGGTGACTCCCTACGAGCAGTACTTC.

Worth noting for this clonotype: A junction boundary mismatches the germline segment, possibly from a read error. The chain joins TRBV11-2 to TRBJ2-7, with 9 positions matching TRBD1. In germline, CDR1 is SGHAT, CDR2 FQNNGV. The CDR3 contains 15 residues. The CDR3 coding sequence is TGTGCCAGCAGTTTACGATGGACAGGGGAAAGCGACCAGCACTTC. Translating gives CASSLRWTGESDQHF.

Details on this clonotype: A read error may account for a junction end that differs from germline. The chain has TRBV29-1 and TRBJ2-5, with D possibly TRBD2 on 5 matching bases. This CDR3 region has 15 residues. Germline lookup yields CDR1 SQVTM and CDR2 ANQGSEA. CDR3 residues: CSVESAAGRWETQYF. The CDR3 DNA is TGCAGCGTTGAATCCGCGGCCGGTAGATGGGAGACCCAATACTTC.

A word on this clonotype: This may arise from a read error, as a much more abundant clone is one base away. CDR3 amino acids: CVSSTGQGPNEQYF. The DNA for the CDR3 is TGTGTCAGCAGCACCGGACAGGGTCCGAACGAGCAGTACTTC. The V gene is TRBV7-9, the J gene TRBJ2-7, with 8 bases fitting TRBD1. Germline V gives CDR1 SEHNR, CDR2 FQNEAQ (reference sequence). The CDR3 has 14 residues.

A note on this clonotype: Germline and junction disagree at one end, which may indicate a read error. This sequence joins TRBV29-1 and TRBJ1-5; a weak D match, TRBD1 (6 bases). CDR3 size: 19 residues. The germline CDR1 and CDR2 sequences are SQVTM and ANQGSEA. The CDR3 reads CSVEGGGTTFGPSNQTQHF. CDR3 coding DNA: TGCAGCGTTGAGGGGGGCGGGACAACCTTTGGACCTAGCAATCAGACCCAGCATTTT.

A remark on this clonotype: Likely a read error: the CDR3 ends without its conserved phenylalanine or tryptophan. No DNA is shown, since the ends of the CDR3 on it are uncertain; the CDR3 is the one TCRdb lists. The genes are TRBV12-5 and TRBJ2-7; the table's D gene call, TRBD1, was not cross checked with the DNA. The CDR3 is 13 residues long, counting both termini. The germline gives CDR1 LGHNT, CDR2 FRNRAP. CDR3 protein: CASEGIGSYEHYL.

Concerning this clonotype: A junction boundary mismatches the germline segment, possibly from a read error. J is TRBJ1-6 and V is TRBV14; D gene ambiguous. This CDR3 has 14 amino acids. CDR1 is SGHDN, CDR2 FVKESK, per germline. CDR3 bases: TGTGCAAGCAGCCACTCAAGGGAAAATTCACGCCTCCACTTT. Translation: CASSHSRENSRLHF.

Notes on this clonotype: Because it lacks the conserved phenylalanine or tryptophan at the end, this CDR3 is likely a read error. The J gene is TRBJ2-1, the V gene TRBV5-4; 10 bases are shared with TRBD2. Germline V CDR1 and CDR2: SGHNT, YYREEE (reference sequence). This CDR3 has 16 amino acids. CDR3 sequence: CASSGLAASSYNKQFL. In DNA form, the CDR3 reads TGTGCCAGCAGCGGACTAGCGGCAAGCTCCTACAATAAGCAGTTCTTA.

The chain couples TRBV6-1 to TRBJ2-7; TRBD1 is a possible D gene (5 bases). The CDR3 runs to 16 residues. The ends were cut back, 5 bases at V and 6 bases at J, with 23 bases in the middle. Germline assignment: CDR1 MNHNS and CDR2 SASEGT. The CDR3 sequence is CASSTDMSPILCEQYF. The CDR3 bases are TGTGCCAGCAGTACGGACATGTCACCAATTCTATGCGAGCAGTACTTC.

Remarks on this clonotype: Its ends do not fully match the called genes, so a read error is possible. The chain carries TRBV29-1 and TRBJ2-7, with no clear D. The germline V gene has CDR1 SQVTM and CDR2 ANQGSEA. The CDR3 runs 16 residues. CDR3 sequence (DNA): TGCAGCGCCATGACATCCGCGACCGGCACTCCCTACGAGCAGCACTTC. Protein sequence: CSAMTSATGTPYEQHF.

The chain links TRBV5-5 to TRBJ2-1; D possibly uses TRBD1 or TRBD2 (5 bases each). Trimming pared 4 bases from V and 10 bases from J, leaving 21 bases between. This CDR3 has 15 residues. The germline CDR1 and CDR2 sequences are SGHKS and YYEKEE (reference sequence). CDR3 bases: TGTGCCAGCAGCGGGGGAGTAGCAGGAGAAAACGAGCAGTTCTTC. Protein: CASSGGVAGENEQFF.

As to this clonotype: This may be a read error: a much more frequent sequence differs by one nucleotide. V and J are TRBV2 and TRBJ1-2; D unresolved. This CDR3 has 12 amino acids. V gave up 9 bases and J gave up 3 bases, with 11 bases separating them. Germline CDR1 reads SNHLY; CDR2 reads FYNNEI. The CDR3 is CARTSRDYGYTF. DNA of the CDR3: TGTGCCAGGACCTCCCGTGACTATGGCTACACCTTC.

Only a few counts were recorded for this clonotype. The CDR3 ends on some other residue instead of the conserved phenylalanine or tryptophan, so this is likely a read error. The DNA is omitted, as the CDR3 cannot be located on it reliably, and the CDR3 follows TCRdb's listing. This chain joins TRBV6-2 or TRBV6-3 and TRBJ1-2; the D call of TRBD1 is as the table states it, not checked on the DNA. The CDR3 numbers 12 amino acids, ends counted. The germline CDR1 and CDR2 sequences are MNHEY and SVGEGT. The CDR3 protein is CASSQGVGDYAS.